The entry below gives a single T cell receptor beta chain sequence along with its context. This sample was included in a study of blood T cells in healthy people across ages. V lost 7 bases to trimming and J lost 4 bases, with 11 bases between them. Looked up from germline, CDR1 is SNHLY and CDR2 is FYNNEI. The CDR3 contains 12 residues. Combining a sample-barcoded 5' primer with a J-beta primer mix, a second PCR ran for about 7 to 12 cycles. Via MiXCR, TCRdb re-called the 5' RACE reads, giving one row per CDR3 protein. The sample includes hundreds of thousands of distinct CDR3 sequences, approximately 60% of them seen just once.

The TCR was taken from a man aged 35 to 55 in good health. Sequenced input: blood. The chain carries TRBV2 and TRBJ2-7; D gene uncertain. The CDR3 DNA sequence: TGTGCCAGCACCCAGACTCCTTACGAGCAGTACTTC. This encodes CASTQTPYEQYF.